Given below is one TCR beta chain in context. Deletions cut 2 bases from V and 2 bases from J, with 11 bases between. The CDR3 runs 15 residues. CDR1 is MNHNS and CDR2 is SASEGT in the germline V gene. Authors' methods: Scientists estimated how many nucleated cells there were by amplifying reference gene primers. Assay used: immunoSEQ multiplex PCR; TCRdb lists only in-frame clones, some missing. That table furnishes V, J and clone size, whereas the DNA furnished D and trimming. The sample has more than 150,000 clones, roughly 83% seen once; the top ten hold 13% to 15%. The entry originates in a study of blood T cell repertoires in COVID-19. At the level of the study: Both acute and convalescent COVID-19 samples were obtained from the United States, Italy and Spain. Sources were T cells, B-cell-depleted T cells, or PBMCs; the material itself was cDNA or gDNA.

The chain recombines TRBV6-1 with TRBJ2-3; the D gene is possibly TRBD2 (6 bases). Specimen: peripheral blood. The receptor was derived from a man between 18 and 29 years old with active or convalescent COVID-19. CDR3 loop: CASSERLAPTDTQYF. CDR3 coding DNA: TGTGCCAGCAGTGAAAGGCTAGCGCCCACAGATACGCAGTATTTT.